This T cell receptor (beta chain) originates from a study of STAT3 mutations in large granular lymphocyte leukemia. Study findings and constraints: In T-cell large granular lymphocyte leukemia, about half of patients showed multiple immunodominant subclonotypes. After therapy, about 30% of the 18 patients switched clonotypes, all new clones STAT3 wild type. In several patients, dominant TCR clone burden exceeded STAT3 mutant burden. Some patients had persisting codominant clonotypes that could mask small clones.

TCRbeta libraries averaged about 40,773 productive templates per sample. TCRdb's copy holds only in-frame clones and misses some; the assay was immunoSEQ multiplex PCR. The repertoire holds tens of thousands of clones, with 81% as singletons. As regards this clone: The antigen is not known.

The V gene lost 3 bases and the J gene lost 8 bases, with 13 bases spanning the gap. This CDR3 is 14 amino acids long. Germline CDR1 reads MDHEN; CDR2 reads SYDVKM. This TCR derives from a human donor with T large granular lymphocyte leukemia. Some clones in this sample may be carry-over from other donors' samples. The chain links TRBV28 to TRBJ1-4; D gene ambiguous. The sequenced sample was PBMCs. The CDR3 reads CASSLGGKEEKLFF. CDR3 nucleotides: TGTGCCAGCAGTTTGGGCGGGAAGGAAGAAAAACTGTTTTTT.